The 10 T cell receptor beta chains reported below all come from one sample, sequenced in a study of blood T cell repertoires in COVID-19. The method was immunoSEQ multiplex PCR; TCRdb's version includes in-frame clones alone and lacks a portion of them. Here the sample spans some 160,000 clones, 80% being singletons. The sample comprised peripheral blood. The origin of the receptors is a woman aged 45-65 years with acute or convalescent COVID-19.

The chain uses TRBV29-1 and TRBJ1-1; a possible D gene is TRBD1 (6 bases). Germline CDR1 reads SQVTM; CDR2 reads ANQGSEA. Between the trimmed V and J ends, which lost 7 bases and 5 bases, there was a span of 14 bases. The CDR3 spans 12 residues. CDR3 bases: TGCAGCGCCCGACAGGTCGGTACTGAAGCTTTCTTT. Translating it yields CSARQVGTEAFF.

The CDR3 coding sequence is TGTGCCAGCAGTTTAGCAGGTCCAGGAAACACCATATATTTT. Amino acid sequence: CASSLAGPGNTIYF. The rearrangement joins TRBV28 to TRBJ1-3, with D unclear. The length of the CDR3 is 14 residues. Trimming took off 2 bases at V and 4 bases at J, with 9 bases between the two ends. CDR1 MDHEN and CDR2 SYDVKM come from the germline V gene.

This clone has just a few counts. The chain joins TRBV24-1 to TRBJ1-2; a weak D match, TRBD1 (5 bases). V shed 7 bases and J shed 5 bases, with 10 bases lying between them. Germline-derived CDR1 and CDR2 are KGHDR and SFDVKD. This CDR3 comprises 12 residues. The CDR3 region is CATSDSGYGYTF. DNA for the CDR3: TGTGCCACCAGCGACAGTGGGTATGGCTACACCTTC.

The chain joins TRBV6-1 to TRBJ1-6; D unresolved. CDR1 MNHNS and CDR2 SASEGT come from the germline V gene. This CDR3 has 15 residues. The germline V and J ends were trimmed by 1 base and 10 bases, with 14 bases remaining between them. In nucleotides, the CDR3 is TGTGCCAGCAGTGAAGATGCAGGAGGTCCCTCACCCCTCCACTTT. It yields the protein CASSEDAGGPSPLHF.

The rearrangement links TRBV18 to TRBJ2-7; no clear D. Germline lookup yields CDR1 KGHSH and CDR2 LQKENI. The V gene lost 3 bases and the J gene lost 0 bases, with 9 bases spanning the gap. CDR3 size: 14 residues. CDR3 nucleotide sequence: TGTGCCAGCTCACCCTTAAGTAGCTCCTACGAGCAGTACTTC. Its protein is CASSPLSSSYEQYF.

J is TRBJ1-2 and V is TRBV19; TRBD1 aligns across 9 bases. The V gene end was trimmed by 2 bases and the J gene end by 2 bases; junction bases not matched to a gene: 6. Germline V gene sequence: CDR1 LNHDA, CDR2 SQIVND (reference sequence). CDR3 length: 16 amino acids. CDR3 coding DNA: TGTGCCAGTAGTATACGTGAGACAGGGGGAAACTATGGCTACACCTTC. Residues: CASSIRETGGNYGYTF.

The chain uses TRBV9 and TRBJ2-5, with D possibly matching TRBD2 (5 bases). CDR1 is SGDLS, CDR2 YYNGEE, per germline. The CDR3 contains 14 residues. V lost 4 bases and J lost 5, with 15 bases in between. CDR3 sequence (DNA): TGTGCCAGCAGCTCGCGAACGGGGATCGAGACCCAGTACTTC. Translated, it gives CASSSRTGIETQYF.

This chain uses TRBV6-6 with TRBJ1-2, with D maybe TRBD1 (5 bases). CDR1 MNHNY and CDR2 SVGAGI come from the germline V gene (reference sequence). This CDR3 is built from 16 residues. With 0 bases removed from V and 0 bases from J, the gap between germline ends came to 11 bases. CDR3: CASSYSETDANYGYTF. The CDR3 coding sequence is TGTGCCAGCAGTTACTCCGAGACAGACGCTAACTATGGCTACACCTTC.

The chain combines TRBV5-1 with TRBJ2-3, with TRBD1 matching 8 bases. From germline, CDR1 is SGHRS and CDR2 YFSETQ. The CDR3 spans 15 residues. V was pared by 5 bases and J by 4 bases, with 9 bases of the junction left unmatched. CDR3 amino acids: CASRVGTGLADTQYF. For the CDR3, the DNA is TGCGCCAGCAGAGTCGGGACAGGCTTGGCAGATACGCAGTATTTT.

CDR3 sequence (DNA): TGTGCCAGCAGCTTAGATCAAGCGGGGGGCTACACAGATACGCAGTATTTT. Protein: CASSLDQAGGYTDTQYF. This chain joins TRBV13 and TRBJ2-3; 9 bases map to TRBD2. V gave up 1 base and J gave up 2 bases; unmatched junction bases: 7. The germline V gene encodes CDR1 PRHDT and CDR2 FYEKMQ (reference sequence). This CDR3 is 17 amino acids long.